Listed below are T cell receptor beta chains from one sample, sequenced in a study of cytomegalovirus exposure and HLA in healthy donors. Profiled with immunoSEQ multiplex PCR; TCRdb holds only in-frame clones, not every one. The sample has about 160,000 clones, about two thirds seen once. Sequencing input: PBMCs. These TCRs come from a woman in her thirties in good health and CMV-seronegative. CDR3s include the opening cysteine and the closing phenylalanine or tryptophan. D genes are given only for firm matches. Some rows mark clone size as missing; the rest say once, few, many or name a class of expanded clone.

TRBV2	TRBD1	.	TRBJ1-2	CASSELGQGGYGYTF	TGTGCCAGCAGTGAATTAGGACAGGGGGGATATGGCTACACCTTC
TRBV29-1	.	few	TRBJ2-1	CSVQGIGAYNEQFF	TGCAGCGTTCAGGGGATCGGAGCCTACAATGAGCAGTTCTTC
TRBV9	TRBD2	few	TRBJ2-5	CASSVAPSGQETQYF	TGTGCCAGCAGCGTAGCTCCTAGCGGCCAAGAGACCCAGTACTTC
TRBV19	.	.	TRBJ2-1	CASEVGANEQFF	TGTGCCAGCGAAGTAGGGGCCAATGAGCAGTTCTTC
TRBV12-5	TRBD2	.	TRBJ2-3	CASGLGLAGETQYF	TGTGCTAGTGGTTTGGGGCTAGCGGGGGAGACGCAGTATTTT
TRBV27	TRBD2	.	TRBJ2-7	CASSLGGSYEQYF	TGTGCCAGCAGTCTGGGGGGGAGTTACGAGCAGTACTTC
TRBV6-5	.	.	TRBJ1-4	CASSPVRANEKLFF	TGTGCCAGCAGCCCGGTTCGGGCTAATGAAAAACTGTTTTTT
TRBV11-2	TRBD2	.	TRBJ2-7	CASSHPGLAGYEQYF	TGTGCCAGCAGCCACCCGGGACTAGCGGGCTACGAGCAGTACTTC
TRBV7-9	.	.	TRBJ1-1	CASSLGGDTEAFF	TGTGCCAGCAGCTTAGGGGGAGACACTGAAGCTTTCTTT
TRBV7-8	.	.	TRBJ2-3	CASSFDRSTDTQYF	TGTGCCAGCAGCTTTGACAGAAGCACAGATACGCAGTATTTT
TRBV6-6	.	.	TRBJ1-2	CASSLGVPIYGYTF	TGTGCCAGCAGTTTAGGGGTCCCCATCTATGGCTACACCTTC
TRBV29-1	TRBD2	few	TRBJ2-5	CSVRAGGPGTQYF	TGCAGCGTGAGAGCGGGGGGGCCAGGGACCCAGTACTTC
TRBV19	TRBD1	.	TRBJ1-1	CASSSYRGGNTEAFF	TGTGCCAGTAGCTCCTACAGGGGAGGGAACACTGAAGCTTTCTTT
TRBV6-6	.	.	TRBJ2-5	CASSVDQRETQYF	TGTGCCAGCAGTGTCGATCAGCGGGAGACCCAGTACTTC
TRBV4-3	.	.	TRBJ1-2	CASSQERGWDIDGYTF	TGCGCCAGCAGCCAAGAGAGGGGTTGGGACATTGATGGCTACACCTTC
TRBV25-1	TRBD2	.	TRBJ2-1	CASSGASGKSSYNEQFF	TGTGCCAGCAGTGGGGCTAGCGGGAAGAGCTCCTACAATGAGCAGTTCTTC
TRBV11-2	.	few	TRBJ1-1	CASSQYNTEAFF	TGTGCCAGCAGCCAGTATAACACTGAAGCTTTCTTT
TRBV7-9	TRBD1	.	TRBJ1-1	CASRPTGQGNTEAFF	TGTGCCAGCAGACCGACGGGACAGGGAAACACTGAAGCTTTCTTT
TRBV19	TRBD2	.	TRBJ2-1	CASSIWREGQREQFF	TGTGCCAGTAGTATATGGCGGGAGGGCCAGCGTGAGCAGTTCTTC
TRBV30	.	few	TRBJ1-5	CAWSVQGNSNLPQHF	TGTGCCTGGAGTGTACAGGGCAATTCGAATCTGCCCCAGCATTTT
TRBV11-3	.	few	TRBJ2-5	CASSRSVSETQYF	TGTGCCAGCAGCCGTAGCGTGTCGGAGACCCAGTACTTC
TRBV6-1	TRBD2	.	TRBJ2-1	CASSGPLGAGVIHEQFF	TGTGCCAGCAGTGGTCCCCTCGGAGCGGGGGTTATCCATGAGCAGTTCTTC
TRBV27	.	.	TRBJ2-2	CASSPLQGGELFF	TGTGCCAGCAGTCCCCTTCAGGGGGGGGAGCTGTTTTTT
TRBV11-2	.	.	TRBJ2-7	CASSLATGTYEQYF	TGTGCCAGCAGCTTGGCCACGGGGACCTACGAGCAGTACTTC
TRBV7-9	.	few	TRBJ1-2	CASSLVGDGYTF	TGTGCCAGCAGCTTAGTGGGAGATGGCTACACCTTC
TRBV19	TRBD1	.	TRBJ1-5	CASSPGDRDNQPQHF	TGTGCCAGTAGCCCGGGGGACAGGGACAATCAGCCCCAGCATTTT
TRBV5-4	.	.	TRBJ2-5	CASSFTGRGTQYF	TGTGCCAGCAGCTTTACTGGCCGCGGGACCCAGTACTTC
TRBV4-1	.	.	TRBJ1-1	CASSQVGQGSVTEAFF	TGCGCCAGCAGCCAAGTCGGCCAGGGTTCAGTCACTGAAGCTTTCTTT
TRBV28	TRBD1	once	TRBJ1-4	CASGRDRGLGNEKLFF	TGTGCCAGCGGTCGGGACAGGGGGCTTGGTAATGAAAAACTGTTTTTT
TRBV25-1	.	.	TRBJ1-2	CASSVDRGYGYTF	TGTGCCAGCAGTGTAGACAGAGGTTATGGCTACACCTTC
TRBV29-1	TRBD1	once	TRBJ1-6	CSVNDRDNSPLHF	TGCAGCGTCAACGACAGGGACAATTCACCCCTCCACTTT
TRBV29-1	.	.	TRBJ1-2	CSLGTTGGYTF	TGCAGCCTGGGGACAACTGGGGGCTACACCTTC
TRBV7-2	TRBD2	.	TRBJ2-7	CASSLAGGYEQYF	TGTGCCAGCAGCTTGGCGGGGGGGTACGAGCAGTACTTC
TRBV7-6	TRBD1	.	TRBJ1-2	CASSLKQGDRGYTF	TGTGCCAGCAGCTTAAAACAGGGGGATCGTGGCTACACCTTC
TRBV5-1	.	once	TRBJ2-1	CASSFLQGSYNEQFF	TGCGCCAGCAGCTTTTTGCAGGGAAGCTACAATGAGCAGTTCTTC
TRBV6-5	.	.	TRBJ2-1	CASSSLYNEQFF	TGTGCCAGCAGTTCCCTATACAATGAGCAGTTCTTC
TRBV5-1	.	.	TRBJ2-5	CASSNSETQYF	TGCGCCAGCAGCAACAGTGAGACCCAGTACTTC
TRBV20-1	.	.	TRBJ2-7	CSVGGVDEQYF	TGCAGTGTAGGCGGGGTGGACGAGCAGTACTTC
TRBV11-3	.	.	TRBJ2-5	CASSFGGGETQYF	TGTGCCAGCAGCTTCGGGGGAGGCGAGACCCAGTACTTC
TRBV6-6	TRBD1	.	TRBJ2-7	CASSPGTDPEQYF	TGTGCCAGCAGTCCCGGGACAGACCCCGAGCAGTACTTC
TRBV28	TRBD2	.	TRBJ2-3	CASCPLIQRGDTQYF	TGTGCCAGCTGCCCCCTCATCCAGCGGGGGGATACGCAGTATTTT
TRBV30	TRBD2	.	TRBJ2-1	CAWRGTSGSSCNEQFF	TGTGCCTGGAGAGGGACTAGCGGTAGCTCCTGCAATGAGCAGTTCTTC
TRBV6-5	TRBD1	once	TRBJ1-2	CASRHRGGYTF	TGTGCCAGCAGACACAGGGGTGGCTACACCTTC
TRBV19	TRBD2	.	TRBJ2-1	CASSLNSPRLAGETEQFF	TGTGCCAGTAGTCTAAACTCCCCCCGACTAGCGGGAGAGACGGAGCAGTTCTTC
TRBV28	TRBD1	.	TRBJ2-7	CASSSGTGGSYEQYF	TGTGCCAGCAGTTCCGGGACAGGGGGCTCCTACGAGCAGTACTTC
TRBV5-4	TRBD2	.	TRBJ2-2	CASSAWTSGNTGELFF	TGTGCCAGCAGCGCCTGGACTAGCGGTAACACCGGGGAGCTGTTTTTT
TRBV6-5	.	once	TRBJ1-2	CATRAGYLSDRGYTF	TGTGCCACCAGGGCAGGGTATCTTTCAGATCGGGGCTACACCTTC
TRBV28	TRBD1	.	TRBJ1-5	CASSLDRGDQPQHF	TGTGCCAGCAGTCTAGACAGGGGGGATCAGCCCCAGCATTTT
TRBV28	TRBD2	few	TRBJ2-7	CASSLWRWTSGIYEQYF	TGTGCCAGCAGTTTATGGCGGTGGACTAGCGGGATATACGAGCAGTACTTC
TRBV7-6	.	.	TRBJ1-1	CASSFPPSSTEAFF	TGTGCCAGCAGCTTCCCGCCGTCGAGTACTGAAGCTTTCTTT
TRBV15	.	.	TRBJ2-2	CATSEGTNTGELFF	TGTGCCACCAGCGAGGGAACGAACACCGGGGAGCTGTTTTTT
TRBV4-3	TRBD1	few	TRBJ2-7	CASSPGQGSSYEQYF	TGCGCCAGCAGCCCTGGACAGGGAAGCTCCTACGAGCAGTACTTC
TRBV6-5	TRBD1	.	TRBJ1-1	CASSRTGGRNTEAFF	TGTGCCAGCAGCCGGACAGGGGGAAGAAACACTGAAGCTTTCTTT
TRBV6-1	TRBD2	.	TRBJ2-3	CASSERPSGSSDTQYF	TGTGCCAGCAGTGAACGGCCTAGCGGGAGTTCGGATACGCAGTATTTT